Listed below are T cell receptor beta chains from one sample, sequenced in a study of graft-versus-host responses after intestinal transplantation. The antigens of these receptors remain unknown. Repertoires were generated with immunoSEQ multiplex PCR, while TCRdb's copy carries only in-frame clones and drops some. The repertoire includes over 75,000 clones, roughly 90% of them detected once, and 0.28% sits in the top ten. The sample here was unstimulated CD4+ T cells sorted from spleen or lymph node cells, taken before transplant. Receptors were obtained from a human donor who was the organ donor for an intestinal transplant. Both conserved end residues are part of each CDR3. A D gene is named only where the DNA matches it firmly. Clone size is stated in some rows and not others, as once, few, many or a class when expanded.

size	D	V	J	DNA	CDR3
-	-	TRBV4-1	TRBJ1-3	TGCGCCAGCAGCCAAGATACTACAGGGCACTCTGGAAACACCATATATTTT	CASSQDTTGHSGNTIYF
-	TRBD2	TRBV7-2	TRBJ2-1	TGTGCCAGCAGCCTTGCTAGCGGGGGTACCTACAATGAGCAGTTCTTC	CASSLASGGTYNEQFF
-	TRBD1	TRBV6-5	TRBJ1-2	TGTGCCAGCAGCGTGGACAGGCGCGGCTACACCTTC	CASSVDRRGYTF
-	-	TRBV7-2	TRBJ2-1	TGTGCCAGCAGCCGCCTTGGGGTAGCGGACACTAATGGGGAGTTCTTC	CASSRLGVADTNGEFF
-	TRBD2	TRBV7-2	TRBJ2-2	TGTGCCAGCAGCTCGTCCGGGACTAGCGGGAGGGCCCAGGAGCTGTTTTTT	CASSSSGTSGRAQELFF
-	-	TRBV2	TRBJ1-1	TGTGCCAGCAAAAGAGGACAGATGAACACTGAAGCTTTCTTT	CASKRGQMNTEAFF
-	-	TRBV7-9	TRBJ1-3	TGTGCCAGCACCGTCGGGAATTCTGGAAACACCATATATTTT	CASTVGNSGNTIYF
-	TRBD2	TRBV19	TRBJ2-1	TGTGCCAGTAGCCGCGGGACTAGCGGGAGCGATGAGCAGTTCTTC	CASSRGTSGSDEQFF
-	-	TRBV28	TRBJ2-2	TGTGCCAGCAGTTTATGGGCAGGGAACAGGGAGCTGTTTTTT	CASSLWAGNRELFF
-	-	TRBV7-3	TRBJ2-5	TGTGCCAGCAGCTTAAGGGCGGGACTCGATCGGGGAAAAGAGACCCAGTACTTC	CASSLRAGLDRGKETQYF
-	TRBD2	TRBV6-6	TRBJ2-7	TGTGCCAGCAGTTCCCGAGTAGCGGGGGGCTACGAGCAGTACTTC	CASSSRVAGGYEQYF
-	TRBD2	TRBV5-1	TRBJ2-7	TGCGCCAGCAGCTTGGTCCCTAGCGGCACCTACGAGCAGTACTTC	CASSLVPSGTYEQYF
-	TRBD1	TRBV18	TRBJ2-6	TGTGCCAGCTCTCCGACAGGGAAACGAATTAATAGGGACTCTGGGGCCAACGTCCTGACTTTC	CASSPTGKRINRDSGANVLTF
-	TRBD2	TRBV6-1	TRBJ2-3	TGTGCCAGCAGTGAAGTCGCACTAGCGGGAGCCCGTATTCCCACAGATACGCAGTATTTT	CASSEVALAGARIPTDTQYF
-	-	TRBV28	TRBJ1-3	TGTGCCAGCAGTGCCCGGACAAGCTCTGGAAACACCATATATTTT	CASSARTSSGNTIYF
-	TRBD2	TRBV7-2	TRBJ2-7	TGTGCCAGCAGCGATGGACTAGCGGGAGGGTCCTACGAGCAGTACTTC	CASSDGLAGGSYEQYF
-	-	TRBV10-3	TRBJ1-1	TGTGCCATCAGTGGGCGGGGGGGGACTGAAGCTTTCTTT	CAISGRGGTEAFF
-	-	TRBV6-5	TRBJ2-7	TGTGCCAGCAGCTCAACAGGTACCTACTACGAGCAGTACTTC	CASSSTGTYYEQYF
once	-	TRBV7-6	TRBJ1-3	TGTGCCAGCAGCTTAGGGGCAGGCTCTGGAAACACCATATATTTT	CASSLGAGSGNTIYF
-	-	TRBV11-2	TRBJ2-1	TGTGCCAGCAGCCTTCCCCCAGGGATCAATGAGCAGTTCTTC	CASSLPPGINEQFF
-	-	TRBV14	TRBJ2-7	TGTGCCAGCAGCCAAGGAAGGAGTTGGCAGTACTTC	CASSQGRSWQYF
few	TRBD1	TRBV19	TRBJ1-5	TGTGCCAGTACTATACAGGGGTGGCAGCCCCAGCATTTT	CASTIQGWQPQHF
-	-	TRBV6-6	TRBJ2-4	TGTGCCAGCAGCTCAGGGTCGAACATTCAGTACTTC	CASSSGSNIQYF
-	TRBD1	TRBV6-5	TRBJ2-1	TGTGCCAGCAGCAAGGACAGGAGCTCCTACAATGAGCAGTTCTTC	CASSKDRSSYNEQFF
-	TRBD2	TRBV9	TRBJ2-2	TGTGCCAGCAGCCGCGAACTTACTAGCGGCCACACCGGGGAGCTGTTTTTT	CASSRELTSGHTGELFF
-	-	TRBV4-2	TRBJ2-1	TGTGCCAGCAGCCAAGAGGAGGGGGGGCCGCGGGAGCAGTTCTTC	CASSQEEGGPREQFF
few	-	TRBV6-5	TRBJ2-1	TGTGCCAGCAGTTTCGGGGTCCCCTCCTACAATGAGCAGTTCTTC	CASSFGVPSYNEQFF
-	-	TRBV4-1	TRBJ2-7	TGCGCCAGCAGCCGCTCAGGCTTCTACGAGCAGTACTTC	CASSRSGFYEQYF
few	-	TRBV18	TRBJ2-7	TGTGCCAGCTCACCCAACTACGAGCAGTACTTC	CASSPNYEQYF
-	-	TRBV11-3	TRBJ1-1	TGTGCCAGCAGCCCACGGGTAAGAGAAGCTTTCTTT	CASSPRVREAFF
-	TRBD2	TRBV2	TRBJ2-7	TGTGCTTCGACCCCTGCCAGCGGGGGGGCTGTCTACGAGCAGTACTTC	CASTPASGGAVYEQYF
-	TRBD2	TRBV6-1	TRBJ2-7	TGTGCCAGCAGATTGACTAGCGCCTACGAGCAGTACTTC	CASRLTSAYEQYF
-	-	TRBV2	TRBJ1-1	TGTGCCAGCAGTGTTATTGAAGCTTTCTTT	CASSVIEAFF
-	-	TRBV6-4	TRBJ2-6	TGTGCCAGCAGTGCCCTCAGTGGGGCCAACGTCCTGACTTTC	CASSALSGANVLTF
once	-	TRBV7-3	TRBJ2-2	TGTGCCAGCAGCTTTGACAGGGGGGAGCTGTTTTTT	CASSFDRGELFF
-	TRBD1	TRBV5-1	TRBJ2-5	TGCGCCAGCAGCGCGTTCGGGACAGGGGGTGAAGAGACCCAGTACTTC	CASSAFGTGGEETQYF
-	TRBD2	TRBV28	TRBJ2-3	TGTGCCAGCAGTTCATCAGCGGGAGGGTCGCGTGATACGCAGTATTTT	CASSSSAGGSRDTQYF
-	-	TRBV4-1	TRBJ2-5	TGCGCCAGCAGCCAAGCAGCGGAGGGGACCCAGTACTTC	CASSQAAEGTQYF
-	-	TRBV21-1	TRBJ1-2	TGTGCCAGCAGCAAAAGGGGGAGGGGAGGCTACACCTTC	CASSKRGRGGYTF
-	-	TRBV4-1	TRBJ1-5	TGCGCCAGACCGTTAACTCAAGCCCCCGAGTACCAGCATTTT	CARPLTQAPEYQHF
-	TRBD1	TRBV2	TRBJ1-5	TGTGCCAGCAGTGTTTTACAGGGGAGCCAGCCCCAGCATTTT	CASSVLQGSQPQHF
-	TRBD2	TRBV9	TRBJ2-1	TGTGCCAGCAGCGTAGGGGGACTAGCGGGGAACAATGAGCAGTTCTTC	CASSVGGLAGNNEQFF
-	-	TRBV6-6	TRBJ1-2	TGTGCCAGCACCTTAAGCGCGGGGGGCGGAGGCTACACCTTC	CASTLSAGGGGYTF
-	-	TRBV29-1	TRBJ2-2	TGCAGCGTTGAGTACCGGGTTAACACCGGGGAGCTGTTTTTT	CSVEYRVNTGELFF
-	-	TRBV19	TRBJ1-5	TGTGCCAGTAGTCGTTCTGGGAGGCCCCAGCATTTT	CASSRSGRPQHF
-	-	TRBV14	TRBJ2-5	TGTGCCAGCAGCCGCCGAAACGGACAAGGGGAGACCCAGTACTTC	CASSRRNGQGETQYF
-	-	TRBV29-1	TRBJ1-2	TGCAGCGTTGTGGGGGCTTCCAACTATGGCTACACCTTC	CSVVGASNYGYTF
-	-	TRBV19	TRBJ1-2	TGTGCCAGTAGTATAGGTCGACAACTCCGGGGGAGCTATGGCTACACCTTC	CASSIGRQLRGSYGYTF
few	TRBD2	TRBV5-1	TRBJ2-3	TGCGCCAGCAGCCTACCCTTTCGCGGGGGGGGGACAGATACGCAGTATTTT	CASSLPFRGGGTDTQYF
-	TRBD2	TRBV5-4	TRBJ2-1	TGTGCCAGCAGCTTCCGACTAGCGGGAAATATCGTCTACAATGAGCAGTTCTTC	CASSFRLAGNIVYNEQFF
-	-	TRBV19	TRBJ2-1	TGTGCCAGTAGTATGAGGCTAGCCCCCAATGAGCAGTTCTTC	CASSMRLAPNEQFF
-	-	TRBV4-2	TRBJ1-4	TGTGCCAGCAGACCGAAAGGGGATGAAAAACTGTTTTTT	CASRPKGDEKLFF
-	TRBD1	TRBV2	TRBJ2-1	TGTGCCAGCAGTCGATCCGGGACAGGGGGAGGGCCTTACAATGAGCAGTTCTTC	CASSRSGTGGGPYNEQFF
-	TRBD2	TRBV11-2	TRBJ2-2	TGTGCCAGCAGCTTAACTAGCGCTAACACCGGGGAGCTGTTTTTT	CASSLTSANTGELFF
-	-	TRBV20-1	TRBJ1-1	TGCAGTGCAGAGGCGACTGAAGCTTTCTTT	CSAEATEAFF
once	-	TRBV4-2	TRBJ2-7	TGTGCCAGCAGCCAAAGGGGTAGCGGACAAACCTACGAGCAGTACTTC	CASSQRGSGQTYEQYF
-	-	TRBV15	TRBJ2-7	TGTGCCACCAGCAGAGATTATGCCTACGAGCAGTACTTC	CATSRDYAYEQYF
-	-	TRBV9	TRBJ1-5	TGTGCCAGCAGCGTAGGAGTCGGGAATCAGCCCCAGCATTTT	CASSVGVGNQPQHF
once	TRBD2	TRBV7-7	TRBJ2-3	TGTGCTAGCAGCTTTAGCGGGCCGGGAGATACGCAGTATTTT	CASSFSGPGDTQYF